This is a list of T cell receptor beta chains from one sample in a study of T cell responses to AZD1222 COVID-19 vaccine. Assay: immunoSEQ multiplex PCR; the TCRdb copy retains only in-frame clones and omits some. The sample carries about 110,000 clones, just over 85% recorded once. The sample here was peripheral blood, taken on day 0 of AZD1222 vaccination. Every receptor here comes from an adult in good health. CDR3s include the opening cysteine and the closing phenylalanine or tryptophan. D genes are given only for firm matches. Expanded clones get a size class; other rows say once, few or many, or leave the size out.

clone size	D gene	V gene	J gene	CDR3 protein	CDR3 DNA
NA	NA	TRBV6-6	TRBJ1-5	CASSSLGYQPQHF	TGTGCCAGCAGTAGCTTGGGATATCAGCCCCAGCATTTT
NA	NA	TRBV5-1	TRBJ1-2	CASSLFGQSLYGYTF	TGCGCCAGCAGCCTTTTTGGACAGAGCCTATATGGCTACACCTTC
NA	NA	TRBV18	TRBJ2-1	CASSPEQGPNYNEQFF	TGTGCCAGCTCACCGGAACAGGGACCTAACTACAATGAGCAGTTCTTC
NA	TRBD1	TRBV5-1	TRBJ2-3	CASSSDRGRDTQYF	TGCGCCAGCAGCTCAGACAGGGGGCGTGATACGCAGTATTTT
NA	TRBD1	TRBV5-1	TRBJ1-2	CASNDRVSGYTF	TGCGCCAGCAACGACAGGGTCAGCGGCTACACCTTC
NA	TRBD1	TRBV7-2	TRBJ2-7	CASSLEAGGGYEQYF	TGTGCCAGCAGCTTAGAAGCAGGGGGCGGCTACGAGCAGTACTTC
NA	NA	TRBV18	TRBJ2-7	CASSPVRGVYEQYF	TGTGCCAGCTCACCGGTCAGGGGAGTCTACGAGCAGTACTTC
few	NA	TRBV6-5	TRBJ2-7	CASRTGSYEQYF	TGTGCCAGCAGAACAGGGTCATACGAGCAGTACTTC
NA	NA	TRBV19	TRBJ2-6	CASSTGGPGANVLTF	TGTGCCAGTAGTACCGGGGGGCCTGGGGCCAACGTCCTGACTTTC
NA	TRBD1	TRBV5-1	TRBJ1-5	CASSLDRGGNQPQHF	TGCGCCAGCAGCTTGGACAGGGGGGGCAATCAGCCCCAGCATTTT
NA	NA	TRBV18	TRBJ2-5	CASSPGPRRETQYF	TGTGCCAGCTCGCCGGGCCCTCGGAGAGAGACCCAGTACTTC
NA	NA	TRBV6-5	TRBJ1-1	CASSSPPGPGDTEAFF	TGTGCCAGCAGTTCCCCCCCGGGGCCCGGGGACACTGAAGCTTTCTTT
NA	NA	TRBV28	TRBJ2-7	CASSSFYGAQSSYEQYF	TGTGCCAGCAGTTCGTTTTACGGCGCGCAGAGCTCCTACGAGCAGTACTTC
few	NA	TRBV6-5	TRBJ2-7	CASRSSGLGSSEQYF	TGTGCCAGCAGGTCATCCGGACTCGGATCCTCCGAGCAGTACTTC
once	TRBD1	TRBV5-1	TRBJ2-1	CASTRDRAYNEQFF	TGCGCCAGTACGAGGGACAGGGCCTACAATGAGCAGTTCTTC
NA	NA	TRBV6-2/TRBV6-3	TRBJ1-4	CASSQDRLKLFF	TGTGCCAGCAGTCAGGACAGACTAAAACTGTTTTTT
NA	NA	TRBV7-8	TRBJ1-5	CASSLYREPQHF	TGTGCCAGCAGCCTATACAGGGAGCCCCAGCATTTT
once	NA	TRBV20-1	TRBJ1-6	CSASAQDYNNSPLHF	TGCAGTGCTAGTGCCCAGGACTATAATAATTCACCCCTCCACTTT
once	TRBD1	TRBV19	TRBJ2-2	CASSEQGYTGELFF	TGTGCCAGTAGTGAACAGGGGTACACCGGGGAGCTGTTTTTT
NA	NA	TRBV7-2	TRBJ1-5	CASSLAGGLSNQPQHF	TGTGCCAGCAGCTTAGCAGGAGGGTTGAGCAATCAGCCCCAGCATTTT
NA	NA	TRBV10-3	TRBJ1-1	CATLGGTGTEAFF	TGTGCCACTTTGGGGGGGACGGGCACTGAAGCTTTCTTT
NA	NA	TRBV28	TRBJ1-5	CATNLGSFNQPQHF	TGTGCCACAAACCTTGGGAGCTTCAATCAGCCCCAGCATTTT
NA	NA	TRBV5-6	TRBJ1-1	CASSLNPNTEAFF	TGTGCCAGCAGCTTGAATCCGAACACTGAAGCTTTCTTT
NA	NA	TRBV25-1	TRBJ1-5	CASSELQGNQPQHF	TGTGCCAGCAGTGAATTGCAGGGGAATCAGCCCCAGCATTTT
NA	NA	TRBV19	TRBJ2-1	CASSIAPGPYNEQFF	TGTGCCAGTAGTATAGCTCCAGGGCCCTACAATGAGCAGTTCTTC
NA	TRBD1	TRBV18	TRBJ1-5	CASSPPWSGGGNSNQPQHF	TGTGCCAGCTCACCACCGTGGTCAGGGGGCGGAAATAGCAATCAGCCCCAGCATTTT
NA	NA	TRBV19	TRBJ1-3	CASSAPTQFSGNTIYF	TGTGCCAGTAGTGCACCCACACAGTTCTCTGGAAACACCATATATTTT
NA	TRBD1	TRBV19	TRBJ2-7	CASSRSGQEASYEQYF	TGTGCCAGTAGTAGATCGGGACAGGAAGCCTCCTACGAGCAGTACTTC
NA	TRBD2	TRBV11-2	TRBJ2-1	CASSLDQLAVSLF	TGTGCCAGCAGCTTAGATCAACTAGCGGTTAGTCTCTTC
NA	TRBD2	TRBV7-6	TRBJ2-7	CASSQGLAGASSYEQYF	TGTGCCAGCAGCCAGGGACTAGCGGGAGCGAGCTCCTACGAGCAGTACTTC
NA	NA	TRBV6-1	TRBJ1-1	CASSEGPSSTEAFF	TGTGCCAGCAGTGAGGGGCCTTCCTCCACTGAAGCTTTCTTT
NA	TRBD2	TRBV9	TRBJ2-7	CASNPSGTRGYEQYF	TGTGCCAGCAACCCCTCCGGGACTAGGGGCTACGAGCAGTACTTC
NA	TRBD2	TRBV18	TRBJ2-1	CASSPPGGRSSYNEQFF	TGTGCCAGCTCACCCCCCGGCGGGAGGAGCTCCTACAATGAGCAGTTCTTC
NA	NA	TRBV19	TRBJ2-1	CASSAANEQFF	TGTGCCAGTAGTGCGGCTAATGAGCAGTTCTTC
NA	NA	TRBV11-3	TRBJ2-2	CASSLDQTGELFF	TGTGCCAGCAGCTTAGATCAAACCGGGGAGCTGTTTTTT
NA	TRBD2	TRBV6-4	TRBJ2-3	CASSGTSSTDTQYF	TGTGCCAGCAGCGGGACTAGCAGCACAGATACGCAGTATTTT
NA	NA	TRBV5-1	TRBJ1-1	CASSLGQENTEAFF	TGCGCCAGCAGCTTGGGGCAGGAGAACACTGAAGCTTTCTTT